Listed below are T cell receptor beta chains from one sample, sequenced in a study of cytomegalovirus exposure and HLA in healthy donors. TCRdb keeps only in-frame clones here, not all; method: immunoSEQ multiplex PCR. The repertoire consists of about 130,000 clones, with approximately 80% occurring once and the leading ten covering roughly 10%. The source material was PBMCs. The receptors derive from a man aged 30 to 45 in good health and CMV-seropositive. Each CDR3 is given with its conserved first and last residue. Fields, in order: D gene, V gene, clone size, J gene, CDR3 protein, CDR3 DNA. A D gene is named only where the DNA matches it firmly. Only part of the rows carry a size: once, few, many, or a class if the clone is expanded.

>-|TRBV7-2|once|TRBJ2-1
CASSLGQYNEQFF
TGTGCCAGCAGCTTAGGACAGTACAATGAGCAGTTCTTC
>-|TRBV2|-|TRBJ2-7
CASTRQGYEQYF
TGTGCCAGCACCAGGCAGGGGTACGAGCAGTACTTC
>-|TRBV27|few|TRBJ1-2
CASSLLAGSNYGYTF
TGTGCCAGCAGTTTATTAGCAGGGTCGAACTATGGCTACACCTTC
>-|TRBV6-5|-|TRBJ2-7
CASSEMGSPHF
TGTGCCAGCAGCGAAATGGGGAGCCCCCACTTC
>-|TRBV2|few|TRBJ2-4
CASRVVIAKNIQYF
TGTGCCAGCAGGGTAGTTATAGCCAAAAACATTCAGTACTTC
>-|TRBV10-1|-|TRBJ1-1
CASSASGNTEAFF
TGCGCCAGCAGTGCTTCAGGGAACACTGAAGCTTTCTTT
>-|TRBV7-9|-|TRBJ2-1
CASSLVQRDEQFF
TGTGCCAGCAGCTTAGTTCAGCGCGATGAGCAGTTCTTC
>-|TRBV19|once|TRBJ2-7
CSTVSSYEQYF
TGTTCTACAGTCTCCTCCTACGAGCAGTACTTC
>TRBD2|TRBV11-2|-|TRBJ2-1
CASSAPGAGGYNEQFF
TGTGCCAGCAGCGCCCCGGGGGCGGGAGGCTACAATGAGCAGTTCTTC
>TRBD1|TRBV28|-|TRBJ2-3
CASSRDRGTDTQYF
TGTGCCAGCAGCCGGGACAGGGGAACAGATACGCAGTATTTT
>-|TRBV27|-|TRBJ2-3
CASRVMGGGTDTQYF
TGTGCCAGCAGGGTAATGGGGGGTGGCACAGATACGCAGTATTTT
>TRBD1|TRBV28|few|TRBJ1-1
CASSLFRTGDTEAFF
TGTGCCAGCAGTTTATTCAGGACAGGGGACACTGAAGCTTTCTTT
>-|TRBV6-5|-|TRBJ1-6
CASSYSQRQGDTPLHF
TGTGCCAGCAGTTACTCCCAGAGGCAGGGTGACACACCCCTCCACTTT
>-|TRBV7-2|few|TRBJ1-1
CASRPSGGTEAFF
TGTGCCAGCAGGCCGTCGGGGGGCACTGAAGCTTTCTTT
>TRBD1|TRBV27|once|TRBJ2-7
CASSPWTGPYEQYF
TGTGCCAGCAGTCCATGGACAGGGCCCTACGAGCAGTACTTC
>-|TRBV18|-|TRBJ1-1
CASSPRQVSNTEAFF
TGTGCCAGCTCACCCAGACAGGTATCGAACACTGAAGCTTTCTTT
>TRBD1|TRBV5-6|-|TRBJ2-7
CASSLGQGGYEQYF
TGTGCCAGCAGCTTGGGACAGGGGGGATACGAGCAGTACTTC
>-|TRBV18|-|TRBJ2-3
CASSPPSTDTQYF
TGTGCCAGCTCACCACCGTCAACAGATACGCAGTATTTT
>-|TRBV29-1|-|TRBJ2-5
CSVFRQEQETQYF
TGCAGCGTTTTTCGACAGGAGCAAGAGACCCAGTACTTC
>TRBD2|TRBV5-1|-|TRBJ2-1
CASSLAAGGSHNEQFF
TGCGCCAGCAGCTTGGCCGCGGGAGGGAGCCACAATGAGCAGTTCTTC
>-|TRBV6-5|-|TRBJ1-2
CASFGGAGYGYTF
TGTGCCTCCTTTGGGGGGGCGGGCTATGGCTACACCTTC
>TRBD2|TRBV6-6|-|TRBJ2-1
CASSYPSGRGNEQFF
TGTGCCAGCAGTTACCCTAGCGGGAGAGGTAATGAGCAGTTCTTC
>TRBD1|TRBV7-2|-|TRBJ2-7
CASSLWTGNYEQYF
TGTGCCAGCAGCTTATGGACAGGGAATTACGAGCAGTACTTC
>TRBD1|TRBV30|-|TRBJ1-5
CAWRETGDSNQPQHF
TGTGCCTGGAGGGAGACAGGGGATAGCAATCAGCCCCAGCATTTT
>-|TRBV2|-|TRBJ2-2
CASSELSGELFF
TGTGCCAGCAGTGAACTGAGCGGGGAGCTGTTTTTT
>-|TRBV28|-|TRBJ2-5
CASSPLGPETQYF
TGTGCCAGCAGCCCCCTAGGCCCCGAGACCCAGTACTTC
>-|TRBV2|-|TRBJ2-4
CASSAEQGLVKNIQYF
TGTGCCAGCAGTGCAGAACAGGGCTTGGTCAAAAACATTCAGTACTTC
>-|TRBV4-3|-|TRBJ2-7
CASSQALEVYEQYF
TGCGCCAGCAGCCAAGCACTAGAAGTCTACGAGCAGTACTTC
>-|TRBV19|once|TRBJ1-2
CASSIVGSNYGYTF
TGTGCCAGTAGTATTGTGGGCAGTAACTATGGCTACACCTTC
>TRBD1|TRBV19|-|TRBJ2-3
CASTSTGQADTQYF
TGTGCCAGTACCTCAACGGGACAGGCAGATACGCAGTATTTT
>-|TRBV6-1|-|TRBJ2-7
CASNPTKRSSYEQYF
TGTGCCAGCAACCCGACGAAGAGGAGCTCCTACGAGCAGTACTTC
>TRBD1|TRBV6-4|few|TRBJ1-4
CASSDTRQGQWEKLFF
TGTGCCAGCAGTGACACACGACAGGGTCAGTGGGAAAAACTGTTTTTT
>-|TRBV9|-|TRBJ2-3
CASSPLGGGSGTDTQYF
TGTGCCAGCAGCCCCCTGGGGGGCGGGAGTGGCACAGATACGCAGTATTTT
>-|TRBV13|-|TRBJ1-1
CASSSRGVNTEAFF
TGTGCCAGCAGCTCCAGGGGCGTGAACACTGAAGCTTTCTTT
>TRBD1|TRBV5-5|-|TRBJ1-4
CASSREQGVVEKLFF
TGTGCCAGCAGCCGTGAACAGGGGGTAGTTGAAAAACTGTTTTTT
>-|TRBV6-1|-|TRBJ2-7
CASRVTGPNPEQYF
TGTGCCAGCAGAGTGACAGGCCCAAACCCCGAGCAGTACTTC
>-|TRBV13|-|TRBJ2-7
CASSLRLETYEQYF
TGTGCCAGCAGCCTCCGACTGGAGACTTACGAGCAGTACTTC
>-|TRBV7-8|-|TRBJ2-2
CASSTGTSLAGELFF
TGTGCCAGCAGCACCGGGACTTCTCTCGCCGGGGAGCTGTTTTTT
>-|TRBV19|few|TRBJ2-5
CASSMAGLETQYF
TGTGCCAGTAGTATGGCGGGATTAGAGACCCAGTACTTC
>-|TRBV4-3|-|TRBJ2-1
CASSQEDLAGYNEQFF
TGCGCCAGCAGCCAAGAAGACCTGGCGGGCTACAATGAGCAGTTCTTC